The sequence of this T cell receptor beta chain was determined in a study of blood T cell repertoires in COVID-19. Profiling relied on immunoSEQ multiplex PCR, and the TCRdb table lists in-frame clones only, not all of them. The repertoire holds some 330,000 clones, more than 75% seen once, with about 4.1% in the top ten. Assignments of participants to cohorts depended upon their own reported clinical history. Germline CDR1 reads MNHEY; CDR2 reads SVGAGI. Trimming took 8 bases from V and 4 from J, leaving 17 bases between them. CDR3 length: 14 amino acids. This TCR was recovered from a man under 40 who had recovered from COVID-19. V and J are TRBV6-5 and TRBJ1-2; the D gene is possibly TRBD1 (5 bases). Sequencing used PBMCs or T cells enriched from blood (not recorded which). The CDR3 sequence is CASLIIQGGYGYTF. CDR3 DNA sequence: TGTGCCAGCTTAATAATTCAGGGTGGCTATGGCTACACCTTC.